This T cell receptor (beta chain) stems from a study of cytomegalovirus exposure and HLA in healthy donors. Study-wide findings and caveats: A prior analysis recorded that most TCR beta V segments were productive about 87% or about 30% of the time. Rarity held for most TCR sequences, but there were some public TCRs that occurred in many donors.

Germline V gene sequence: CDR1 MGHRA, CDR2 YSYEKL. Trimming removed 2 bases from V and 1 base from J; junction bases left unmatched: 1. This CDR3 has 15 amino acids. The PCR made use of 60 Vbeta and 13 Jbeta primers. Using immunoSEQ multiplex PCR, the repertoire was profiled, and TCRdb retains in-frame clones only, with some absent. The listing contains roughly 40,000 clones. As to this clone: Its antigen is as yet unknown.

The specimen was PBMCs. The clonotype was recovered from a man under 40 in good health and CMV-seronegative. The chain has TRBV4-1 and TRBJ2-7, with 11 bases lining up with TRBD2. DNA of the CDR3: TGCGCCAGCAGCCAACTAGCGGGAGGATCCTACGAGCAGTACTTC. This encodes CASSQLAGGSYEQYF.